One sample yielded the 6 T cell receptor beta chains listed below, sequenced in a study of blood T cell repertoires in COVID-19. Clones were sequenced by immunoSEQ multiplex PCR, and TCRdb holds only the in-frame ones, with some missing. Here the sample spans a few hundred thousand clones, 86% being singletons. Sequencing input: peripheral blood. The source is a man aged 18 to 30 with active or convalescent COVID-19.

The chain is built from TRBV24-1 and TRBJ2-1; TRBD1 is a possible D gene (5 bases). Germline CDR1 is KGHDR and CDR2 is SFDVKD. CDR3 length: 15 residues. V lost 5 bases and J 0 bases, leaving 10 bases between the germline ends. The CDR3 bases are TGTGCCACCAGTGGTCGGACAAACTCCTACAATGAGCAGTTCTTC. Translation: CATSGRTNSYNEQFF.

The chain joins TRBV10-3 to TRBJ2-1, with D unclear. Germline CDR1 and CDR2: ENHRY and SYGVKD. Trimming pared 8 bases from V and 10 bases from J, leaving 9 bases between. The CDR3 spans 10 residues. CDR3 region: CAIGSGEQFF. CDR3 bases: TGTGCCATCGGGTCCGGGGAGCAGTTCTTC.

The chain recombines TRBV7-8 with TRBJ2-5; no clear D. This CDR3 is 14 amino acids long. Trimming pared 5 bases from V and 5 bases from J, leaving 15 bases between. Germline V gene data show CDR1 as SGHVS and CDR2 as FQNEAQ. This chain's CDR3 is CASSPPGLRETQYF. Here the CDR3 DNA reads TGTGCCAGCAGCCCCCCCGGGTTACGGGAGACCCAGTACTTC.

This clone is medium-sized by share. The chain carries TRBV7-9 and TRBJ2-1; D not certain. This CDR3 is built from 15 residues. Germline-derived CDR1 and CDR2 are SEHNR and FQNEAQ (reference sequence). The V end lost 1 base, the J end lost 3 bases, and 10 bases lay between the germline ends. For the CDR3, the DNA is TGTGCCAGCAGCTTAGACCAGTCCCTCTACAATGAGCAGTTCTTC. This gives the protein CASSLDQSLYNEQFF.

For the CDR3, the DNA is TGTGCCAGCTCACCACTCGATTTGTTTCCGGGAGGTAGGGCCAACGTCCTGACTTTC. Translation gives CASSPLDLFPGGRANVLTF. The chain carries TRBV18 and TRBJ2-6; 7 bases are a match to TRBD2. The length of the CDR3 is 19 residues. CDR1 and CDR2 (germline): KGHSH, LQKENI. V shed 1 base and J 5 bases; nucleotides not matched to a gene: 14.

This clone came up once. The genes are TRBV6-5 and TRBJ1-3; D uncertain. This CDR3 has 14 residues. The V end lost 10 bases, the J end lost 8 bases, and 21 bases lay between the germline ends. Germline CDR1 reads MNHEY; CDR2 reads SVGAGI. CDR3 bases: TGTGCCACCGCTATCTATGTTGACGCGGACACCATATATTTT. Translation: CATAIYVDADTIYF.